This is a list of T cell receptor beta chains from one sample in a study of cytomegalovirus exposure and HLA in healthy donors. Only in-frame clones appear in the TCRdb table, and some are missing; sequencing was by immunoSEQ multiplex PCR. The repertoire includes roughly 100,000 clones, 78% of them detected once, and 5.6% sits in the top ten. The sample consisted of PBMCs. These receptor sequences come from a male donor in good health and CMV-seronegative. The CDR3 runs from the conserved cysteine through the conserved F or W. Each record gives: V gene, clone size, D gene, J gene, CDR3 protein, CDR3 DNA. The D gene is left open where the match is weak. The size field is filled for only some rows; it gives once, few, many or a size class.

v_gene: TRBV2
abundance: -
d_gene: -
j_gene: TRBJ2-3
CDR3aa: CASSDFGSTDTQYF
CDR3nt: TGTGCCAGCAGTGATTTTGGCAGCACAGATACGCAGTATTTT

v_gene: TRBV2
abundance: -
d_gene: TRBD1
j_gene: TRBJ2-3
CDR3aa: CASNFGQGTDTQYF
CDR3nt: TGTGCCAGCAACTTTGGACAGGGCACAGATACGCAGTATTTT

v_gene: TRBV7-9
abundance: -
d_gene: -
j_gene: TRBJ1-2
CDR3aa: CASSSHPTGYGYTF
CDR3nt: TGTGCCAGCAGCTCACATCCGACGGGCTATGGCTACACCTTC

v_gene: TRBV9
abundance: -
d_gene: -
j_gene: TRBJ2-5
CDR3aa: CASSVGGLLQETQYF
CDR3nt: TGTGCCAGCAGCGTAGGAGGGCTGCTACAAGAGACCCAGTACTTC

v_gene: TRBV5-1
abundance: -
d_gene: TRBD2
j_gene: TRBJ2-5
CDR3aa: CASSSGLAGGLQETQYF
CDR3nt: TGCGCCAGCAGCTCGGGACTAGCGGGGGGACTCCAAGAGACCCAGTACTTC

v_gene: TRBV10-3
abundance: few
d_gene: -
j_gene: TRBJ2-1
CDR3aa: CAIGLNYNEQFF
CDR3nt: TGTGCCATCGGGCTGAACTACAATGAGCAGTTCTTC

v_gene: TRBV28
abundance: once
d_gene: -
j_gene: TRBJ1-1
CDR3aa: CASSSPGGNTEAFF
CDR3nt: TGTGCCAGCAGTTCTCCGGGGGGGAACACTGAAGCTTTCTTT

v_gene: TRBV5-6
abundance: few
d_gene: -
j_gene: TRBJ1-1
CDR3aa: CASSLGLRQEGTEAFF
CDR3nt: TGTGCCAGCAGCTTGGGGCTCAGGCAGGAGGGAACTGAAGCTTTCTTT

v_gene: TRBV7-9
abundance: -
d_gene: -
j_gene: TRBJ2-2
CDR3aa: CASSFRSGRVTGELFF
CDR3nt: TGTGCCAGCAGCTTCCGGTCGGGAAGGGTCACCGGGGAGCTGTTTTTT

v_gene: TRBV5-6
abundance: few
d_gene: -
j_gene: TRBJ1-1
CDR3aa: CASSSGRNTEAFF
CDR3nt: TGTGCCAGCAGCTCGGGGAGGAACACTGAAGCTTTCTTT

v_gene: TRBV5-1
abundance: few
d_gene: -
j_gene: TRBJ2-7
CDR3aa: CASSLTTGSYYEQYF
CDR3nt: TGCGCCAGCAGCTTAACAACAGGATCATACTACGAGCAGTACTTC

v_gene: TRBV27
abundance: -
d_gene: TRBD2
j_gene: TRBJ2-7
CDR3aa: CASSERTSGWSYEQYF
CDR3nt: TGTGCCAGCAGTGAAAGGACTAGCGGGTGGAGCTACGAGCAGTACTTC

v_gene: TRBV25-1
abundance: -
d_gene: -
j_gene: TRBJ2-7
CDR3aa: CASSGGVVTYEQYF
CDR3nt: TGTGCCAGCAGTGGGGGGGTGGTCACCTACGAGCAGTACTTC

v_gene: TRBV10-2
abundance: -
d_gene: -
j_gene: TRBJ2-2
CDR3aa: CASRDYGTNTGELFF
CDR3nt: TGCGCCAGCAGAGATTACGGGACGAACACCGGGGAGCTGTTTTTT

v_gene: TRBV7-3
abundance: -
d_gene: -
j_gene: TRBJ2-7
CDR3aa: CASSQTDSYEQYF
CDR3nt: TGTGCCAGCAGCCAGACAGATTCCTACGAGCAGTACTTC

v_gene: TRBV30
abundance: -
d_gene: -
j_gene: TRBJ1-3
CDR3aa: CAQGQSSGNTIYF
CDR3nt: TGTGCACAAGGACAGAGCTCTGGAAACACCATATATTTT

v_gene: TRBV19
abundance: -
d_gene: TRBD1
j_gene: TRBJ1-3
CDR3aa: CASSDRGRLGNTIYF
CDR3nt: TGTGCCAGTAGCGACAGGGGGCGCCTTGGAAACACCATATATTTT

v_gene: TRBV6-6
abundance: -
d_gene: -
j_gene: TRBJ2-3
CDR3aa: CATCPVSSTDTQYF
CDR3nt: TGTGCCACCTGCCCAGTTTCGAGCACAGATACGCAGTATTTT

v_gene: TRBV6-5
abundance: -
d_gene: -
j_gene: TRBJ2-1
CDR3aa: CASSSSGGWVNEQFF
CDR3nt: TGTGCCAGCAGTTCTTCAGGCGGGTGGGTTAATGAGCAGTTCTTC

v_gene: TRBV30
abundance: -
d_gene: -
j_gene: TRBJ2-7
CDR3aa: CAWSGPGSYEQYF
CDR3nt: TGTGCCTGGAGTGGGCCGGGATCCTACGAGCAGTACTTC

v_gene: TRBV14
abundance: -
d_gene: -
j_gene: TRBJ1-1
CDR3aa: CASSLGGQSGLNTEAFF
CDR3nt: TGTGCCAGCAGCCTAGGGGGTCAATCAGGGTTGAACACTGAAGCTTTCTTT

v_gene: TRBV6-5
abundance: -
d_gene: -
j_gene: TRBJ1-3
CDR3aa: CASSPTNRAGNTIYF
CDR3nt: TGTGCCAGCAGTCCGACGAACAGGGCTGGAAACACCATATATTTT

v_gene: TRBV2
abundance: -
d_gene: TRBD1
j_gene: TRBJ1-5
CDR3aa: CASSQDRADNQPQHF
CDR3nt: TGTGCCAGCAGTCAGGACAGGGCAGACAATCAGCCCCAGCATTTT

v_gene: TRBV4-2
abundance: -
d_gene: -
j_gene: TRBJ2-2
CDR3aa: CASSPAEGSGTGELFF
CDR3nt: TGTGCCAGCAGCCCCGCGGAGGGGTCGGGCACCGGGGAGCTGTTTTTT

v_gene: TRBV2
abundance: once
d_gene: TRBD2
j_gene: TRBJ2-3
CDR3aa: CASSASDLLAGVTDTQYF
CDR3nt: TGTGCCAGCAGCGCTAGCGATCTCCTAGCGGGAGTAACAGATACGCAGTATTTT

v_gene: TRBV5-1
abundance: once
d_gene: -
j_gene: TRBJ2-1
CDR3aa: CASSLEVDSSYNEQFF
CDR3nt: TGCGCCAGCAGCTTGGAGGTAGACAGCTCCTACAATGAGCAGTTCTTC

v_gene: TRBV2
abundance: -
d_gene: TRBD2
j_gene: TRBJ2-5
CDR3aa: CASSPGQREMRETQYF
CDR3nt: TGTGCCAGCTCCCCCGGCCAGCGGGAGATGAGGGAGACCCAGTACTTC

v_gene: TRBV19
abundance: -
d_gene: -
j_gene: TRBJ1-1
CDR3aa: CASYKPGYTEAFF
CDR3nt: TGTGCCAGTTATAAACCGGGGTACACTGAAGCTTTCTTT

v_gene: TRBV14
abundance: -
d_gene: -
j_gene: TRBJ2-3
CDR3aa: CASSQDRRSRTDTQYF
CDR3nt: TGTGCCAGCAGCCAAGATAGAAGGAGTAGGACAGATACGCAGTATTTT

v_gene: TRBV30
abundance: few
d_gene: -
j_gene: TRBJ1-4
CDR3aa: CAWSVISGFNEKLFF
CDR3nt: TGTGCCTGGAGTGTAATTTCCGGGTTTAATGAAAAACTGTTTTTT

v_gene: TRBV6-1
abundance: few
d_gene: TRBD1
j_gene: TRBJ1-1
CDR3aa: CASREGQENTEAFF
CDR3nt: TGTGCCAGCAGAGAAGGACAGGAGAACACTGAAGCTTTCTTT

v_gene: TRBV7-2
abundance: -
d_gene: TRBD2
j_gene: TRBJ2-2
CDR3aa: CASSEGLAVGELFF
CDR3nt: TGTGCCAGCAGCGAGGGACTAGCGGTCGGGGAGCTGTTTTTT

v_gene: TRBV7-9
abundance: -
d_gene: -
j_gene: TRBJ2-1
CDR3aa: CASSLKGTLVGENEQFF
CDR3nt: TGTGCCAGCAGCTTAAAGGGGACTCTGGTAGGGGAGAATGAGCAGTTCTTC

v_gene: TRBV27
abundance: -
d_gene: -
j_gene: TRBJ2-7
CDR3aa: CASSFTGIEEQYF
CDR3nt: TGTGCCAGCAGTTTTACAGGGATTGAGGAGCAGTACTTC

v_gene: TRBV27
abundance: -
d_gene: TRBD1
j_gene: TRBJ1-6
CDR3aa: CASSPGQGATYNSPLHF
CDR3nt: TGTGCCAGCAGTCCGGGACAGGGGGCAACCTATAATTCACCCCTCCACTTT

v_gene: TRBV28
abundance: -
d_gene: -
j_gene: TRBJ2-5
CDR3aa: CASSFLAHARGQETQYF
CDR3nt: TGTGCCAGCAGTTTCCTCGCACATGCAAGAGGACAAGAGACCCAGTACTTC

v_gene: TRBV10-3
abundance: -
d_gene: TRBD1
j_gene: TRBJ2-5
CDR3aa: CAIKGADQETQYF
CDR3nt: TGTGCCATCAAGGGGGCAGACCAAGAGACCCAGTACTTC

v_gene: TRBV15
abundance: -
d_gene: TRBD1
j_gene: TRBJ2-7
CDR3aa: CATSREGQAYSYEQYF
CDR3nt: TGTGCCACCAGCAGGGAAGGACAGGCCTACTCCTACGAGCAGTACTTC

v_gene: TRBV28
abundance: -
d_gene: TRBD1
j_gene: TRBJ1-2
CDR3aa: CASNPGQGDGYTF
CDR3nt: TGTGCCAGCAACCCAGGACAGGGTGATGGCTACACCTTC

v_gene: TRBV7-6
abundance: once
d_gene: TRBD2
j_gene: TRBJ2-7
CDR3aa: CASSPGRTSGSYEQYF
CDR3nt: TGTGCCAGCAGCCCCGGACGGACTAGCGGGAGCTACGAGCAGTACTTC

v_gene: TRBV23-1
abundance: -
d_gene: -
j_gene: TRBJ1-2
CDR3aa: CASSQGGASNYGYTF
CDR3nt: TGCGCCAGCAGTCAAGGAGGTGCTTCTAACTATGGCTACACCTTC

v_gene: TRBV2
abundance: few
d_gene: -
j_gene: TRBJ2-7
CDR3aa: CASTGSREQYF
CDR3nt: TGTGCCAGCACGGGGTCGAGGGAGCAGTACTTC

v_gene: TRBV28
abundance: -
d_gene: -
j_gene: TRBJ2-6
CDR3aa: CASTVTGSGANVLTF
CDR3nt: TGTGCCAGCACCGTGACAGGCTCTGGGGCCAACGTCCTGACTTTC

v_gene: TRBV11-2
abundance: -
d_gene: TRBD2
j_gene: TRBJ2-5
CDR3aa: CASSSRLAYAETQYF
CDR3nt: TGTGCCAGCAGCTCCCGACTAGCGTATGCAGAGACCCAGTACTTC

v_gene: TRBV7-3
abundance: -
d_gene: -
j_gene: TRBJ2-1
CDR3aa: CASSSAQYNEQFF
CDR3nt: TGTGCCAGCAGCTCCGCCCAGTACAATGAGCAGTTCTTC

v_gene: TRBV7-9
abundance: -
d_gene: -
j_gene: TRBJ2-7
CDR3aa: CASSLGEVQYEQYF
CDR3nt: TGTGCCAGCAGCTTAGGAGAGGTCCAATACGAGCAGTACTTC

v_gene: TRBV28
abundance: -
d_gene: TRBD1
j_gene: TRBJ1-4
CDR3aa: CASSYRGTNEKLFF
CDR3nt: TGTGCCAGCAGTTACAGGGGGACTAATGAAAAACTGTTTTTT

v_gene: TRBV5-8
abundance: -
d_gene: TRBD1
j_gene: TRBJ2-2
CDR3aa: CASSLRDSNTGELFF
CDR3nt: TGTGCCAGCAGCCTCCGGGACAGCAACACCGGGGAGCTGTTTTTT

v_gene: TRBV5-1
abundance: -
d_gene: -
j_gene: TRBJ2-2
CDR3aa: CASSLEVGDGSGELFF
CDR3nt: TGCGCCAGCAGCTTGGAGGTAGGGGATGGTTCCGGGGAGCTGTTTTTT

v_gene: TRBV7-9
abundance: -
d_gene: -
j_gene: TRBJ1-2
CDR3aa: CSSSRSLGSLEGAGYTF
CDR3nt: TGTTCCAGCAGCCGGAGTCTTGGCAGCTTAGAGGGAGCAGGCTACACCTTC